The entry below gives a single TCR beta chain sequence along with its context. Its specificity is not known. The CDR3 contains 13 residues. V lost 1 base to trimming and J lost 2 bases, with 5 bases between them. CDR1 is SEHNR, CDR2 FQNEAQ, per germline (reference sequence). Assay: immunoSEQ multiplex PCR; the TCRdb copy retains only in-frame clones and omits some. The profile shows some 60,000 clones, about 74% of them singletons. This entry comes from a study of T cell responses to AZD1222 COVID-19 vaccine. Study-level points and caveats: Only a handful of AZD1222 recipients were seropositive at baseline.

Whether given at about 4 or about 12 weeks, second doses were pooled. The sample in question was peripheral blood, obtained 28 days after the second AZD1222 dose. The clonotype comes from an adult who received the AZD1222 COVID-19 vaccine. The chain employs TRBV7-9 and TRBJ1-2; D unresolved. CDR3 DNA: TGTGCCAGCAGCTTAGTCGGGAACTATGGCTACACCTTC. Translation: CASSLVGNYGYTF. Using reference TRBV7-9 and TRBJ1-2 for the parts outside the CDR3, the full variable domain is DTGVSQNPRHKITKRGQNVTFRCDPISEHNRLYWYRQTLGQGPEFLTYFQNEAQLEKSRLLSDRFSAERPKGSFSTLEIQRTEQGDSAMYLCASSLVGNYGYTFGSGTRLTVV.